Below are 15 T cell receptor beta chains sequenced from a single sample in a study of control samples from healthy donors and cancer patients. Assay used: immunoSEQ multiplex PCR; TCRdb lists only in-frame clones, some missing. The sample lists roughly 450,000 clones, roughly 90% occurring once. The sample was PBMCs. These receptors were taken from a man aged 40-50 years with head and neck cancer.

This rearrangement joins TRBV5-1 to TRBJ1-1; D unresolved. Germline lookup yields CDR1 SGHRS and CDR2 YFSETQ. Trimming removed 0 bases from V and 0 bases from J, with 9 bases in between. The CDR3 has 15 amino acids. The CDR3 loop is CASSLGSLLNTEAFF. CDR3 nucleotide sequence: TGCGCCAGCAGCTTGGGGAGTCTCCTGAACACTGAAGCTTTCTTT.

The V call is TRBV19, the J call TRBJ2-5, with no clear D. This CDR3 region has 13 residues. V was clipped by 2 bases and J by 4 bases, with 8 bases between them. Per germline, CDR1 LNHDA and CDR2 SQIVND (reference sequence). The CDR3: CASSIWGRETQYF. The CDR3 DNA reads as TGTGCCAGTAGTATATGGGGTCGAGAGACCCAGTACTTC.

The V gene is TRBV30, the J gene TRBJ2-7; a weak D match, TRBD2 (5 bases). CDR1 GTSNPN and CDR2 SVGIG come from the germline V gene (reference sequence). CDR3 length: 15 residues. Trimming pared 1 base from V and 2 bases from J, leaving 15 bases between. DNA of the CDR3: TGTGCCTGGAGTGACCTTTACCGGGAAACCTACGAGCAGTACTTC. Residues: CAWSDLYRETYEQYF.

The sample holds one count of this clone. The genes are TRBV4-1 and TRBJ1-3; possibly TRBD1 for D (5 bases). The length of the CDR3 is 20 residues. The germline V gene encodes CDR1 MGHRA and CDR2 YSYEKL. Between the trimmed V and J ends, which lost 0 bases and 0 bases, there was a span of 21 bases. The CDR3 DNA reads as TGCGCCAGCAGCCAAGATCCCACAGGTTCTCTCGGGGTCTCTGGAAACACCATATATTTT. Amino acid sequence: CASSQDPTGSLGVSGNTIYF.

The chain employs TRBV30 and TRBJ1-1; maybe TRBD1 (5 bases). Germline CDR1 GTSNPN, CDR2 SVGIG (reference sequence). Trimming took off 2 bases at V and 2 bases at J, with 12 bases between the two ends. The CDR3 covers 14 residues. The CDR3 nucleotides are TGTGCCTGGAGTTTGGGGCACGGTAACACTGAAGCTTTCTTT. As protein: CAWSLGHGNTEAFF.

This chain connects TRBV6-5 to TRBJ1-3; D possibly corresponds to TRBD1 (6 bases). Germline loops: CDR1 MNHEY, CDR2 SVGAGI. V dropped 4 bases and J dropped 0 bases, with 13 bases sitting between them. This CDR3 region has 16 residues. CDR3 region: CASSWGGAGSGNTIYF. In DNA, the CDR3 is TGTGCCAGCAGTTGGGGGGGGGCCGGCTCTGGAAACACCATATATTTT.

The CDR3 spells CASSQVTGPYLGNTIYF. CDR3 coding DNA: TGTGCCAGCAGCCAAGTAACAGGGCCTTATCTTGGAAACACCATATATTTT. This chain connects TRBV3-1 (or the pseudogene TRBV3-2) to TRBJ1-3; D is possibly TRBD1 (6 bases). V lost 1 base, J lost 3 bases, and 16 bases lay in between. Germline CDR1 is LGHDT and CDR2 is YNNKEL (reference sequence). The CDR3 loop spans 17 amino acids.

The V and J genes are TRBV7-3 and TRBJ2-3; 7 bases fit TRBD2. Germline V gene sequence: CDR1 SGHTA, CDR2 FQGTGA. V shed 5 bases, J shed 2 bases, and the junction held 7 bases outside the gene matches. CDR3 length: 15 residues. CDR3 sequence (DNA): TGTGCCAGCAGCCCGAGCGGGGCCATCACAGATACGCAGTATTTT. As protein: CASSPSGAITDTQYF.

V usage is TRBV2 and J usage is TRBJ1-2, with a weak D call TRBD1 (6 bases). Germline V gene lookup returns CDR1 SNHLY and CDR2 FYNNEI. The CDR3 contains 14 residues. The V gene lost 6 bases and the J gene lost 4 bases, with 15 bases spanning the gap. DNA of the CDR3: TGTGCCAGCAGAGCTCAGGGACACTCCTATGGCTACACCTTC. This translates into CASRAQGHSYGYTF.

The rearrangement joins TRBV13 to TRBJ2-7, with TRBD1 identical over 7 bases. CDR3 length: 13 amino acids. The germline CDR1 and CDR2 sequences are PRHDT and FYEKMQ (reference sequence). V gave up 5 bases and J gave up 5 bases; unmatched junction bases: 6. CDR3 sequence: CASSLEGAHEQYF. The CDR3 nucleotides read TGTGCCAGCAGCCTCGAGGGGGCCCACGAGCAGTACTTC.

The CDR3 protein is CASSEAGRAWGTGELFF. CDR3 DNA: TGTGCCAGCAGTGAAGCTGGCAGGGCTTGGGGCACCGGGGAGCTGTTTTTT. The chain recombines TRBV2 with TRBJ2-2, with TRBD1 as a possible D gene (5 bases). V shed 0 bases and J shed 4 bases, with 15 bases lying between them. Per the germline V gene, CDR1 is SNHLY and CDR2 is FYNNEI. This CDR3 region has 17 residues.

As regards this clone: The identical CDR3 is also encoded by other nucleotide sequences in the sample. The genes are TRBV7-2 and TRBJ1-1, with unresolved D. The CDR3 extends over 13 amino acids. Germline CDR1 SGHTA, CDR2 FQGNSA. The V gene lost 1 base and the J gene lost 4 bases, with 7 bases spanning the gap. DNA of the CDR3: TGTGCCAGCAGCTTAGAGCGGGGCACTGAAGCTTTCTTT. Translated: CASSLERGTEAFF.

The gene calls are TRBV30 and TRBJ1-5, with D uncertain. The CDR3 runs 14 residues. V lost 1 base and J lost 4, with 11 bases in between. The germline gives CDR1 GTSNPN, CDR2 SVGIG (reference sequence). The CDR3 DNA reads as TGTGCCTGGAGTGGGCAGCTTGGAAATCAGCCCCAGCATTTT. Translation gives CAWSGQLGNQPQHF.

The genes are TRBV15 and TRBJ2-1; 12 nucleotides align to TRBD2. V lost 5 bases and J lost 7; bases outside the gene matches: 15. CDR1 is LNHNV and CDR2 is YYDKDF in the germline V gene (reference sequence). The CDR3 is 18 amino acids. CDR3 in DNA: TGTGCCACCAGCGCCCGTTCCTTTCTAGCGGGGGGGGGAAATGAGCAGTTCTTC. It translates to CATSARSFLAGGGNEQFF.

The CDR3 DNA reads TGTGCCACCAGTGGACTAGCGGGGGCGAGGGGCAATGAGCAGTTCTTC. It is translated as CATSGLAGARGNEQFF. The chain joins TRBV24-1 to TRBJ2-1, with 12 bases lining up with TRBD2. This CDR3 contains 16 residues. From germline, CDR1 is KGHDR and CDR2 SFDVKD. J gave up 6 bases and V 5 bases, and 7 bases lay outside the gene matches.